These 32 T cell receptor beta chains were all obtained from the same sample, sequenced in a study of technical replicates of blood from a few donors. TCRdb keeps only in-frame clones here, not all; method: immunoSEQ multiplex PCR. The sample has 60,000 or so clones; more than 75% are singletons. The sequencing sample was made of PBMCs. Receptor source: a human donor in good health. Some clones in this sample may be carry-over from other donors' samples.

This clone was counted between two and nine times. This same CDR3 is encoded by further DNA sequences in the sample. The chain couples TRBV6-5 to TRBJ1-5; the D gene is possibly TRBD1 (5 bases). Trimming took off 6 bases at V and 5 bases at J, with 17 bases between the two ends. Germline values: CDR1 MNHEY, CDR2 SVGAGI. The CDR3 consists of 15 residues. The CDR3 nucleotides are TGTGCCAGCAGCTCCTCGGGTGTAGGGGATCAGCCCCAGCATTTT. It codes for CASSSSGVGDQPQHF.

This clone was recorded once. The rearrangement joins TRBV27 to TRBJ2-7; D is uncertain. CDR3 length: 12 residues. CDR1 MNHEY and CDR2 SMNVEV come from the germline V gene (reference sequence). V was trimmed by 3 bases and J by 2 bases, leaving 5 bases between them. In nucleotides, the CDR3 is TGTGCCAGCAGTTTCAGGACCTACGAGCAGTACTTC. Protein sequence: CASSFRTYEQYF.

The chain uses TRBV7-6 and TRBJ2-1; TRBD2 matches 13 bases. The germline V gene encodes CDR1 SGHVS and CDR2 FNYEAQ. This CDR3 region has 16 residues. After removal of 5 bases from V and 8 bases from J, the junction contained 9 bases not matched to a gene. The CDR3 here is CASSSGTSGTRDEQFF. CDR3 DNA sequence: TGTGCCAGCAGCAGCGGGACTAGCGGGACGCGGGATGAGCAGTTCTTC.

This clone was detected a few times. The chain joins TRBV7-8 to TRBJ2-7; weak D call: TRBD1 (5 bases). Deletions cut 6 bases from V and 3 bases from J, with 15 bases between. Germline V gene data show CDR1 as SGHVS and CDR2 as FQNEAQ. This CDR3 has 14 amino acids. The CDR3 spells CASRRQGTVYEQYF. The CDR3 DNA reads as TGTGCCAGCAGAAGGCAGGGAACTGTCTACGAGCAGTACTTC.

This clone has a single count. This CDR3 is CASRKTTGPPNSPLHF. The CDR3 DNA reads as TGTGCCAGCAGAAAAACTACAGGTCCCCCAAATTCACCCCTCCACTTT. This chain connects TRBV11-2 to TRBJ1-6; weak D call: TRBD1 (5 bases). Trimming stripped 6 bases from V and 7 bases from J, with 19 bases between. This CDR3 has 16 amino acids. Germline V gives CDR1 SGHAT, CDR2 FQNNGV.

This clone was counted between two and nine times. V usage is TRBV7-7 and J usage is TRBJ2-1; 9 bases line up with TRBD2. CDR1 and CDR2 from the germline V gene are SSHAT and FNYEAQ (reference sequence). Trimming cost V 5 bases and J 5 bases; bases outside gene matches: 7. This CDR3 has 15 residues. The CDR3 protein is CASSQTSGYNNEQFF. In DNA, the CDR3 is TGTGCCAGCAGCCAAACTAGCGGGTATAACAATGAGCAGTTCTTC.

Sample share makes this clone medium-sized. J is TRBJ1-2 and V is TRBV7-3; TRBD1 matches at 7 bases. With V trimmed by 2 bases and J by 8 bases, 8 bases remained unmatched. Germline V gene lookup returns CDR1 SGHTA and CDR2 FQGTGA. The CDR3 sequence is 14 residues long. The CDR3 sequence is CASSLYRRGKGYTF. CDR3 DNA sequence: TGTGCCAGCAGCTTATATCGCAGGGGGAAAGGCTACACCTTC.

The chain uses TRBV18 and TRBJ2-7, with D possibly matching TRBD1 (6 bases). Trimming left V 3 bases short and J 6 bases short, with 15 bases between. Germline V CDR1 and CDR2: KGHSH, LQKENI. The CDR3 runs 14 residues. The CDR3 reads CASSPYQGQGEQYF. CDR3 sequence (DNA): TGTGCCAGCTCACCTTACCAGGGGCAGGGCGAGCAGTACTTC.

The rearrangement links TRBV19 to TRBJ2-7; a weak D match, TRBD1 (5 bases). The germline V gene encodes CDR1 LNHDA and CDR2 SQIVND (reference sequence). The CDR3 loop spans 14 amino acids. Trimming took off 3 bases at V and 5 bases at J, with 14 bases between the two ends. CDR3 bases: TGTGCCAGTAGTATTGTCCAGGGCCGCGACGAGCAGTACTTC. Protein product: CASSIVQGRDEQYF.

This chain joins TRBV30 and TRBJ2-6, with TRBD1 as a possible D gene (6 bases). The ends were cut back, 1 base at V and 8 bases at J, with 9 bases in the middle. The CDR3 runs 13 residues. From germline, CDR1 is GTSNPN and CDR2 SVGIG (reference sequence). The CDR3 bases are TGTGCCTGGAGTGCAGGGGCGACCAACGTCCTGACTTTC. Amino acid sequence: CAWSAGATNVLTF.

This chain connects TRBV30 to TRBJ2-5, with 7 bases fitting TRBD1. V trimming: 1 base; J trimming: 4 bases; junction bases outside the gene matches: 3. The CDR3 loop spans 13 amino acids. Germline V gene lookup returns CDR1 GTSNPN and CDR2 SVGIG (reference sequence). The CDR3 DNA reads TGTGCCTGGAGTGCGACAGGGCGAGAGACCCAGTACTTC. Translated, it gives CAWSATGRETQYF. Supplemented by reference TRBV30 and TRBJ2-5, the full variable domain reads SQTIHQWPATLVQPVGSPLSLECTVEGTSNPNLYWYRQAAGRGLQLLFYSVGIGQISSEVPQNLSASRPQDRQFILSSKKLLLSDSGFYLCAWSATGRETQYFGPGTRLLVL.

The rearrangement links TRBV7-9 to TRBJ2-7, with TRBD2 identical over 10 bases. The CDR3 consists of 18 residues. The V and J ends lost 3 bases and 1 base, in that order; junction bases with no gene match: 12. Germline CDR1 is SEHNR and CDR2 is FQNEAQ (reference sequence). The CDR3 sequence is CASSFAGTSAPGSYEQYF. CDR3 nucleotide sequence: TGTGCCAGCAGCTTCGCCGGGACTAGCGCCCCCGGTTCCTACGAGCAGTACTTC. Full variable domain (rest looked up from reference TRBV7-9 and TRBJ2-7): DTGVSQNPRHKITKRGQNVTFRCDPISEHNRLYWYRQTLGQGPEFLTYFQNEAQLEKSRLLSDRFSAERPKGSFSTLEIQRTEQGDSAMYLCASSFAGTSAPGSYEQYFGPGTRLTVT.

This sequence joins TRBV4-3 and TRBJ2-7; TRBD2 matches 15 bases. The CDR3 is made up of 18 amino acids. The ends lost 2 bases at V and 6 bases at J; junction bases unmatched: 11. The germline V gene encodes CDR1 LGHNA and CDR2 YSLEER. The CDR3 reads CASSQKTGTSGRLVEQYF. The DNA of the CDR3 is TGCGCCAGCAGCCAAAAAACCGGGACTAGCGGGAGGCTGGTCGAGCAGTACTTC.

The chain has TRBV5-4 and TRBJ2-2; D unclear. In germline, CDR1 is SGHNT, CDR2 YYREEE (reference sequence). The CDR3 totals 14 residues. V lost 4 bases to trimming and J lost 4 bases, with 11 bases between them. In nucleotides, the CDR3 is TGTGCCAGCAGCCCCCAGGTGGGCACCGGGGAGCTGTTTTTT. It codes for CASSPQVGTGELFF.

The rearrangement uses TRBV6-4 and TRBJ1-2; D is possibly TRBD1 (6 bases). Germline loops: CDR1 MRHNA, CDR2 SNTAGT. Trimming removed 3 bases at V and 4 bases at J, with 9 bases between. The CDR3 is made up of 13 amino acids. As DNA, the CDR3 is TGTGCCAGCAGTGAGACAGGCAGCTATGGCTACACCTTC. Translation gives CASSETGSYGYTF.

The chain employs TRBV9 and TRBJ2-7; D call uncertain. The V and J ends lost 5 bases and 3 bases respectively, with 9 bases between them. Germline CDR1 and CDR2: SGDLS and YYNGEE. This CDR3 contains 12 residues. The CDR3 coding sequence is TGTGCCAGCAGTCGTAGTGGCTACGAGCAGTACTTC. This gives the protein CASSRSGYEQYF.

This sequence joins TRBV19 and TRBJ1-1; a possible D gene is TRBD1 (5 bases). In germline, CDR1 is LNHDA, CDR2 SQIVND (reference sequence). This CDR3 spans 14 amino acids. V was cut by 3 bases and J by 3 bases, with 11 bases left in between. CDR3 nucleotide sequence: TGTGCCAGTAGTATTCGGGGGGTCCACACTGAAGCTTTCTTT. Translated, it gives CASSIRGVHTEAFF. Full variable domain (outside the CDR3, taken from reference TRBV19 and TRBJ1-1): DGGITQSPKYLFRKEGQNVTLSCEQNLNHDAMYWYRQDPGQGLRLIYYSQIVNDFQKGDIAEGYSVSREKKESFPLTVTSAQKNPTAFYLCASSIRGVHTEAFFGQGTRLTVV.

The rearrangement uses TRBV6-5 and TRBJ2-1; D uncertain. The CDR3 consists of 14 residues. Germline loops: CDR1 MNHEY, CDR2 SVGAGI. Between the trimmed V and J ends, which lost 7 bases and 0 bases, there was a span of 10 bases. CDR3 in amino acids: CASTNSISYNEQFF. In DNA form, the CDR3 reads TGTGCCAGCACCAACTCCATCTCCTACAATGAGCAGTTCTTC.

The V call is TRBV10-3, the J call TRBJ1-2; 7 positions match TRBD1. The V and J ends lost 10 bases and 5 bases, in that order; junction bases with no gene match: 10. This CDR3 contains 13 residues. Germline loops: CDR1 ENHRY, CDR2 SYGVKD. CDR3 coding DNA: TGTGCCACCGGCACTGCAGGGGGGTATGGCTACACCTTC. It codes for CATGTAGGYGYTF.

In the case of this clone: This same CDR3 is encoded by further DNA sequences in the sample. The chain links TRBV12-5 to TRBJ2-3; perhaps TRBD2 as D (6 bases). With 0 bases removed from V and 4 bases from J, the gap between germline ends came to 14 bases. CDR1 and CDR2 (germline): LGHNT, FRNRAP. The CDR3 loop spans 16 amino acids. CDR3 in DNA: TGTGCTAGTGGTTTGGTACTCGGGGGTGGGGCAGATACGCAGTATTTT. The encoded protein is CASGLVLGGGADTQYF. The complete variable domain, with remaining parts taken from reference TRBV12-5 and TRBJ2-3, reads DARVTQTPRHKVTEMGQEVTMRCQPILGHNTVFWYRQTMMQGLELLAYFRNRAPLDDSGMPKDRFSAEMPDATLATLKIQPSEPRDSAVYFCASGLVLGGGADTQYFGPGTRLTVL.

The chain couples TRBV5-6 to TRBJ2-5; a weak D match, TRBD2 (5 bases). Germline assignment: CDR1 SGHDT and CDR2 YYEEEE. The CDR3 is 12 residues long. V lost 8 bases and J lost 5, with 13 bases in between. CDR3 in DNA: TGTGCCAGTGGTCGCGGGCGGGAGACCCAGTACTTC. As protein: CASGRGRETQYF.

The chain uses TRBV5-1 and TRBJ2-5; D may be TRBD1 (5 bases). The V end was cut by 3 bases, the J end by 5 bases, with 14 bases between. The CDR3 totals 14 residues. The germline CDR1 and CDR2 sequences are SGHRS and YFSETQ. Here the CDR3 DNA reads TGCGCCAGCAGCTGGGGCAGGGTGGAGGAGACCCAGTACTTC. This translates into CASSWGRVEETQYF.

This chain connects TRBV4-2 to TRBJ2-4, with 9 bases lining up with TRBD1. The CDR3 has 15 amino acids. V shed 0 bases and J 4 bases; nucleotides not matched to a gene: 1. Per germline, CDR1 LGHNA and CDR2 YNFKEQ. The chain's CDR3 is CASSQETGGKNIQYF. The DNA of the CDR3 is TGTGCCAGCAGCCAAGAGACAGGGGGAAAAAACATTCAGTACTTC.

The J gene is TRBJ2-1, the V gene TRBV30, with 7 bases lining up with TRBD2. J lost 5 bases, V lost 1 base, and 8 bases had no gene match. Per the germline V gene, CDR1 is GTSNPN and CDR2 is SVGIG (reference sequence). The CDR3 has 15 amino acids. The CDR3 DNA follows: TGTGCCTGGAGTGCATCTAGCGGCCCTAACAATGAGCAGTTCTTC. Translated: CAWSASSGPNNEQFF.

The chain is built from TRBV6-6 and TRBJ1-1; D may be TRBD1 (6 bases). With 5 bases removed from V and 6 bases from J, the gap between germline ends came to 13 bases. This CDR3 has 13 residues. CDR1 and CDR2 (germline): MNHNY, SVGAGI (reference sequence). This CDR3 reads CASSHSEGAEAFF. The CDR3 DNA follows: TGTGCCAGCAGTCATTCCGAGGGGGCTGAAGCTTTCTTT.

The rearrangement uses TRBV9 and TRBJ1-3; 7 bases align to TRBD1. The CDR3 runs 15 residues. J was trimmed by 2 bases and V by 0 bases; bases with no gene match: 2. The germline gives CDR1 SGDLS, CDR2 YYNGEE. The CDR3: CASSVEGTAGNTIYF. CDR3 DNA sequence: TGTGCCAGCAGCGTAGAAGGGACAGCTGGAAACACCATATATTTT. Full variable domain (remainder filled in from reference TRBV9 and TRBJ1-3): DSGVTQTPKHLITATGQRVTLRCSPRSGDLSVYWYQQSLDQGLQFLIQYYNGEERAKGNILERFSAQQFPDLHSELNLSSLELGDSALYFCASSVEGTAGNTIYFGEGSWLTVV.

The rearrangement links TRBV5-1 to TRBJ2-7, with D perhaps TRBD1 (7 bases). The CDR3 contains 13 residues. Trimming cost V 4 bases and J 2 bases, with 10 bases left between them. The germline V gene has CDR1 SGHRS and CDR2 YFSETQ. Here the CDR3 reads CASSAGQPYEQYF. DNA of the CDR3: TGCGCCAGCAGCGCGGGACAGCCCTACGAGCAGTACTTC.

The V gene is TRBV11-2, the J gene TRBJ2-5; D gene uncertain. This CDR3 has 16 residues. The ends were cut back, 5 bases at V and 2 bases at J, with 18 bases in the middle. CDR1 is SGHAT, CDR2 FQNNGV, per germline. The CDR3 bases are TGTGCCAGCAGCCGCATGTCGCGAGCAAAACAAGAGACCCAGTACTTC. This codes for CASSRMSRAKQETQYF. Supplemented by reference TRBV11-2 and TRBJ2-5, the full variable domain reads EAGVAQSPRYKIIEKRQSVAFWCNPISGHATLYWYQQILGQGPKLLIQFQNNGVVDDSQLPKDRFSAERLKGVDSTLKIQPAKLEDSAVYLCASSRMSRAKQETQYFGPGTRLLVL.

The genes are TRBV6-5 and TRBJ2-3; D unclear. Trimming removed 0 bases at V and 6 bases at J, with 4 bases between. Germline V gives CDR1 MNHEY, CDR2 SVGAGI. The CDR3 sequence is 12 residues long. CDR3 region: CASSYSGDTQYF. As DNA, the CDR3 is TGTGCCAGCAGTTACTCCGGGGATACGCAGTATTTT.

This rearrangement joins TRBV7-6 to TRBJ2-1, with 9 bases lining up with TRBD2. Per germline, CDR1 SGHVS and CDR2 FNYEAQ. V shed 5 bases, J shed 5 bases, and the junction held 13 bases outside the gene matches. The CDR3 runs to 17 residues. The CDR3 nucleotides are TGTGCCAGCAGCCCGCGGGGCGGGGGGGCCCCAGACAATGAGCAGTTCTTC. Translation: CASSPRGGGAPDNEQFF.

The chain joins TRBV4-3 to TRBJ2-3, with D tentatively TRBD2 (6 bases). CDR1 is LGHNA and CDR2 is YSLEER in the germline V gene. CDR3 length equals 15 residues. Trimming left V 1 base short and J 5 bases short, with 13 bases between. As DNA, the CDR3 is TGCGCCAGCAGCCAAGTTAGGGCCGGGGGAGATACGCAGTATTTT. This codes for CASSQVRAGGDTQYF.

The chain couples TRBV10-3 to TRBJ1-1; tentatively, D is TRBD1 (5 bases). The CDR3 runs 13 residues. The ends were cut back, 5 bases at V and 1 base at J, with 8 bases in the middle. CDR1 is ENHRY, CDR2 SYGVKD, per germline. The DNA of the CDR3 is TGTGCCATCAGTCGACAGACGAACACTGAAGCTTTCTTT. Amino acids: CAISRQTNTEAFF.